These 10 T cell receptor beta chains came from one sample sequenced in a study of blood T cell repertoires in COVID-19. Generated by immunoSEQ multiplex PCR, the TCRdb table keeps only in-frame clones and is missing some. The data hold approximately 220,000 clones, with roughly 86% observed a single time. Sequences were obtained from PBMCs or T cells enriched from blood (not recorded which). These receptors were taken from a woman in her twenties or thirties with acute COVID-19.

This chain joins TRBV9 and TRBJ2-5; tentatively, D is TRBD2 (6 bases). The CDR3 sequence is 17 residues long. The germline V and J ends were trimmed by 0 bases and 2 bases, with 17 bases remaining between them. Per germline, CDR1 SGDLS and CDR2 YYNGEE. This CDR3 reads CASSVDGGGAVQETQYF. CDR3 DNA: TGTGCCAGCAGCGTAGACGGAGGAGGGGCCGTTCAAGAGACCCAGTACTTC.

V gene TRBV28 combines with J gene TRBJ1-4, with 10 nucleotides matching TRBD1. V was clipped by 2 bases and J by 6 bases; unmatched bases: 3. The CDR3 runs to 15 residues. CDR1 is MDHEN and CDR2 is SYDVKM in the germline V gene. CDR3 sequence reads: CASSLPGQGDEKLFF. CDR3 bases: TGTGCCAGCAGTTTACCCGGACAGGGGGATGAAAAACTGTTTTTT.

V and J are TRBV30 and TRBJ1-5; D might be TRBD1 (5 bases). V gave up 1 base and J gave up 6 bases, with 10 bases separating them. CDR1 is GTSNPN, CDR2 SVGIG, per germline (reference sequence). This CDR3 is 13 amino acids long. In nucleotides, the CDR3 is TGTGCCTGGAGTGCAGGGCTCGGTCAGCCCCAGCATTTT. It encodes CAWSAGLGQPQHF.

This chain joins TRBV28 and TRBJ2-3, with 10 positions matching TRBD1. The V and J ends lost 6 bases and 8 bases, in that order; junction bases with no gene match: 11. CDR1 MDHEN and CDR2 SYDVKM come from the germline V gene. The CDR3 is 15 amino acids. CDR3: CASRGTGAPIPTQYF. The CDR3 DNA sequence: TGTGCCAGCAGGGGGACAGGGGCCCCAATTCCTACGCAGTATTTT.

On this clone itself: Germline is not matched at one junction end, which may reflect a read error. The rearrangement links TRBV5-1 to TRBJ2-2; TRBD1 aligns across 9 bases. The CDR3 loop spans 14 amino acids. Germline V lookup: CDR1 SGHRS, CDR2 YFSETQ. Written as DNA, the CDR3 is TGCGCCAGCAGATTGGACAGGGGACCCGGGGAGCTGTTTTTT. It codes for CASRLDRGPGELFF.

The chain is built from TRBV6-1 and TRBJ2-3; 12 positions match TRBD1. Trimming removed 5 bases from V and 5 bases from J; junction bases left unmatched: 5. The CDR3 covers 15 residues. CDR1 MNHNS and CDR2 SASEGT come from the germline V gene. CDR3 loop: CASSPGQGAKDTQYF. DNA of the CDR3: TGTGCCAGCAGTCCGGGACAGGGGGCTAAAGATACGCAGTATTTT.

The rearrangement joins TRBV4-3 to TRBJ1-6; TRBD1 matches 7 bases. Per the germline V gene, CDR1 is LGHNA and CDR2 is YSLEER. The CDR3 extends over 15 amino acids. Trimming at V came to 2 bases and at J to 13 bases, leaving 11 bases not matched to a gene. As DNA, the CDR3 is TGCGCCAGCAGCCAAACCAGGGGGTTGGAGGGCCCCCTCCACTTT. Its translation: CASSQTRGLEGPLHF.

The chain uses TRBV3-1 (or the pseudogene TRBV3-2) and TRBJ2-5, with 8 positions matching TRBD2. Germline CDR1 LGHDT, CDR2 YNNKEL (reference sequence). V was clipped by 1 base and J by 2 bases; unmatched bases: 6. The CDR3 runs to 16 residues. The CDR3 here is CASSQGVAGIQETQYF. The CDR3 nucleotides read TGTGCCAGCAGCCAAGGGGTAGCGGGGATACAAGAGACCCAGTACTTC.

This clone was observed a single time. Other DNA sequences in the sample encode the same CDR3. In DNA, the CDR3 is TGCGCCAGCAGCCAAGATCGCACAGTTTATGGCTACACCTTC. Translation: CASSQDRTVYGYTF. This sequence joins TRBV4-3 and TRBJ1-2; D unclear. The CDR3 has 14 residues. Germline-derived CDR1 and CDR2 are LGHNA and YSLEER. The germline V and J ends were trimmed by 0 bases and 5 bases, with 10 bases remaining between them.

The chain joins TRBV6-2 or TRBV6-3 to TRBJ1-2; 8 nucleotides agree with TRBD1. This CDR3 region has 15 residues. The J segment lost 1 base and the V segment lost 2 bases, leaving 3 bases of the junction unmatched. Germline V gene sequence: CDR1 MNHEY, CDR2 SVGEGT. This CDR3 is CASSYRDRLNYGYTF. CDR3 sequence (DNA): TGTGCCAGCAGTTACCGGGACAGGCTTAACTATGGCTACACCTTC.